Following are 7 T cell receptor beta chains from one sample sequenced in a study of control samples from healthy donors and cancer patients. TCRdb's copy holds only in-frame clones and misses some; the assay was immunoSEQ multiplex PCR. Of tens of thousands of clones listed, 80% to 90% were seen once; the top ten hold roughly 2%. The sample consisted of PBMCs. The receptors come from a woman aged 60-75 years with head and neck cancer.

J is TRBJ1-1 and V is TRBV29-1, with 9 positions matching TRBD1. The CDR3 sequence is 12 residues long. V shed 2 bases and J 11 bases; nucleotides not matched to a gene: 6. CDR1 is SQVTM and CDR2 is ANQGSEA in the germline V gene. CDR3 DNA: TGCAGCGTTGAAAAGGGGACAGGGTGGGCTTTCTTT. It translates to CSVEKGTGWAFF.

The chain carries TRBV5-6 and TRBJ1-3; D is unresolved. V gave up 1 base and J gave up 0 bases, with 8 bases separating them. Germline CDR1 is SGHDT and CDR2 is YYEEEE. The CDR3 covers 15 residues. CDR3 coding DNA: TGTGCCAGCAGCTTGTTCGGCAGCTCTGGAAACACCATATATTTT. This sequence encodes CASSLFGSSGNTIYF. Using reference TRBV5-6 and TRBJ1-3 for the parts outside the CDR3, the full variable domain is DAGVTQSPTHLIKTRGQQVTLRCSPKSGHDTVSWYQQALGQGPQFIFQYYEEEERQRGNFPDRFSGHQFPNYSSELNVNALLLGDSALYLCASSLFGSSGNTIYFGEGSWLTVV.

This clone was seen just once. The gene calls are TRBV5-1 and TRBJ2-1, with TRBD2 identical over 11 bases. The CDR3 contains 14 residues. Germline V gene sequence: CDR1 SGHRS, CDR2 YFSETQ. V was clipped by 7 bases and J by 4 bases; unmatched bases: 4. CDR3 in DNA: TGCGCCAGCCAACTAGCGGGAGTATACAATGAGCAGTTCTTC. Protein product: CASQLAGVYNEQFF.

The chain is built from TRBV6-5 and TRBJ1-5; possibly TRBD1 for D (5 bases). Germline CDR1 and CDR2: MNHEY and SVGAGI. The CDR3 loop spans 13 amino acids. The germline V and J ends were trimmed by 6 bases and 6 bases, with 12 bases remaining between them. CDR3 protein: CASRAGRSQPQHF. In DNA, the CDR3 is TGTGCCAGCAGGGCAGGGCGAAGTCAGCCCCAGCATTTT.

The chain recombines TRBV24-1 with TRBJ2-1, with TRBD2 identical over 10 bases. CDR1 KGHDR and CDR2 SFDVKD come from the germline V gene. The CDR3 is made up of 14 amino acids. Unmatched junction bases numbered 4, after V lost 5 bases and J lost 7 bases. Here the CDR3 reads CATSGLAGVNEQFF. The CDR3 coding sequence is TGTGCCACCAGTGGCCTAGCGGGAGTGAATGAGCAGTTCTTC.

The CDR3 bases are TGTGCCAGCAGCCAGAATCTAGCGGGAGCGGTAGATACGCAGTATTTT. Residues: CASSQNLAGAVDTQYF. This sequence joins TRBV7-9 and TRBJ2-3; 10 nucleotides match TRBD2. The trim removed 5 bases at V and 5 bases at J, leaving 10 bases unmatched. CDR1 is SEHNR, CDR2 FQNEAQ, per germline (reference sequence). The CDR3 totals 16 residues.

This chain joins TRBV6-4 and TRBJ2-1; no clear D gene. This CDR3 comprises 14 residues. Germline CDR1 reads MRHNA; CDR2 reads SNTAGT. V dropped 3 bases and J dropped 9 bases, with 15 bases sitting between them. CDR3 residues: CASSEFLTPGEQFF. Here the CDR3 DNA reads TGTGCCAGCAGTGAATTTTTAACCCCGGGTGAGCAGTTCTTC.